This TCR beta chain is drawn from a study of blood T cell repertoires in COVID-19. Profiling relied on immunoSEQ multiplex PCR, and the TCRdb table lists in-frame clones only, not all of them. Altogether 31,000 or so clones are present, about 91% being singletons, with the ten largest covering about 26%. Germline V gives CDR1 SNHLY, CDR2 FYNNEI. This CDR3 has 14 residues. Trimming took 6 bases from V and 2 from J; bases not matched to a gene: 5. The receptor's source is an elderly man with acute or convalescent COVID-19. Sequenced input: peripheral blood. This chain joins TRBV2 and TRBJ2-5; 8 nucleotides line up with TRBD2. The CDR3 reads CASRRGAAQETQYF. The CDR3 DNA is TGTGCCAGCAGGCGGGGGGCGGCACAAGAGACCCAGTACTTC.